This T cell receptor beta chain was documented in a study of breast tumors, draining lymph nodes, adjacent tissues. This clonotype has at least ten counts. Its antigen remains unidentified. Findings of the study overall: Tumor TCR diversity was below lymph nodes but above nontumor tissue. The data were judged consistent with most tumor T cells coming from lymph node and expanding in tumor.

The lymph nodes were axillary draining lymph nodes from breast cancer patients. TCRdb re-derived calls from the multiplex PCR reads in MiXCR, one entry per CDR3 protein. The sample contains about 180,000 distinct CDR3 sequences, about 30% of which appear only once. This CDR3 has 12 residues. V dropped 2 bases and J dropped 8 bases, with 7 bases sitting between them. Per germline, CDR1 SGHNT and CDR2 YENEEA. This chain joins TRBV11-3 and TRBJ2-1, with D unclear. The sequenced sample was axillary lymph node tissue. The TCR was taken from a female donor with breast cancer. Some clones in this sample may be carry-over from other donors' samples. The CDR3 here is CASSLRDHEQFF. In DNA form, the CDR3 reads TGTGCCAGCAGCTTAAGGGATCATGAGCAGTTCTTC.